Listed below are T cell receptor beta chains from one sample, sequenced in a study of technical replicates of blood from several donors. Sequencing used immunoSEQ multiplex PCR; TCRdb keeps in-frame clones, though not all of them. The sample includes around 68,000 clones, 95% to 98% seen only once; the top ten take around 0.3%. Sequences were obtained from T cells isolated from PBMCs. All receptors come from a human donor in good health. Both conserved end residues are part of each CDR3. The order of the fields is V gene, clone size, D gene, J gene, CDR3 DNA, CDR3 protein. The D gene is left open where the match is weak. Only part of the rows carry a size: once, few, many, or a class if the clone is expanded.

TRBV18	-	TRBD1	TRBJ2-7	TGTGCCAGCTCACCCCCCGGGACAGGAATTTACGAGCAGTACTTC	CASSPPGTGIYEQYF
TRBV5-6	-	-	TRBJ1-5	TGTGCCAGCAGCGCCGGGACATTCAGCAATCAGCCCCAGCATTTT	CASSAGTFSNQPQHF
TRBV7-7	-	-	TRBJ2-5	TGTGCTAGCAGTTCTACTAGGTCCCAAGAGACCCAGTACTTC	CASSSTRSQETQYF
TRBV6-5	-	TRBD1	TRBJ2-7	TGTGCCAGCAGACCGGACAGGGTCGCATACGAGCAGTACTTC	CASRPDRVAYEQYF
TRBV5-6	-	-	TRBJ1-4	TGTGCCAGCAGCTGGGGGGGCTATGAAAAACTGTTTTTT	CASSWGGYEKLFF
TRBV27	-	-	TRBJ1-1	TGTGCCAGCAGTCTCAATCCAGGGAACACTGAAGCTTTCTTT	CASSLNPGNTEAFF
TRBV11-2	-	-	TRBJ2-1	TGTGCCAGCAGCTCCCACTACAATGAGCAGTTCTTC	CASSSHYNEQFF
TRBV30	few	-	TRBJ1-1	TGTGCCTGGCAGGGAGGGACTGAAGCTTTCTTT	CAWQGGTEAFF
TRBV10-3	few	-	TRBJ1-3	TGTGCCATCAGTGACCCCAAAGCGGGGGTTGGCTCTGGAAACACCATATATTTT	CAISDPKAGVGSGNTIYF
TRBV12-2	-	-	TRBJ2-7	TGTGCAAGTCGCTTTTCCGGGACAGGGGGCTACGAGCAGTACTTC	CASRFSGTGGYEQYF
TRBV9	-	-	TRBJ2-7	TGTGCCAGCAGCGCAAGGGGTGTGGCTTACGAGCAGTACTTC	CASSARGVAYEQYF
TRBV10-3	-	-	TRBJ1-4	TGTGCCATCAGGGACACCTCAACTAATGAAAAACTGTTTTTT	CAIRDTSTNEKLFF
TRBV14	-	-	TRBJ1-2	TGTGCCAGCAGCCAAAATAAGGGGCACTATGGCTACACCTTC	CASSQNKGHYGYTF
TRBV29-1	-	TRBD2	TRBJ2-7	TGCAGCGTTGGGTCTAGCGGGATCAAATCCTACGAGCAGTACTTC	CSVGSSGIKSYEQYF
TRBV19	-	TRBD2	TRBJ2-7	TGTGCCAGTAGTATCCTAGCGGGAGGGCACGAGCAGTACTTC	CASSILAGGHEQYF
TRBV11-3	-	-	TRBJ2-2	TGTGCCAGCAGCTTGACAGTAGCCGGGGAGCTGTTTTTT	CASSLTVAGELFF
TRBV5-4	-	-	TRBJ2-7	TGTGCCAGCAGCTTTGGGGCGGCCTACGAGCAGTACTTC	CASSFGAAYEQYF
TRBV7-8	-	-	TRBJ2-5	TGTGCCAGCAGCGGGCAAAGTGGAGAGACCCAGTACTTC	CASSGQSGETQYF
TRBV9	-	TRBD1	TRBJ2-2	TGTGCCAGCAGCGTAACCGGACAGGGAAGGAGGGGGGAGCTGTTTTTT	CASSVTGQGRRGELFF
TRBV11-2	-	-	TRBJ2-1	TGTGCCAGCAGCTTTCGAGTAAACAATGAGCAGTTCTTC	CASSFRVNNEQFF
TRBV29-1	-	-	TRBJ2-2	TGCAGCGTTGCCCTGGACACTTACCTCGCCGGGGAGCTGTTTTTT	CSVALDTYLAGELFF
TRBV5-4	-	TRBD1	TRBJ2-4	TGTGCCAGCAGCTCAAAACAGGGGGCGCAGGACATTCAGTACTTC	CASSSKQGAQDIQYF
TRBV25-1	-	TRBD1	TRBJ2-1	TGTGCCAGCAGTGGGGACAGGGAATACAATGAGCAGTTCTTC	CASSGDREYNEQFF
TRBV7-6	-	-	TRBJ2-2	TGTGCCAGCAGCGGGACTGAGCGGGAGCTGTTTTTT	CASSGTERELFF
TRBV6-5	once	-	TRBJ2-5	TGTGCCAGCAGCCCCCATAGGGACTCCCAAGAGACCCAGTACTTC	CASSPHRDSQETQYF
TRBV5-1	-	TRBD2	TRBJ2-5	TGCGCCAGCAGCTTGGGATCCGGCGGGAGGGCTGGAGAGACCCAGTACTTC	CASSLGSGGRAGETQYF
TRBV19	-	TRBD1	TRBJ1-2	TGTGCCAGTAGTATTCCACAGGGGGATGGCTACACCTTC	CASSIPQGDGYTF
TRBV6-4	-	TRBD1	TRBJ2-7	TGTGCCAGCAGTGTGGGACAGGGGGCCGAGCAGTACTTC	CASSVGQGAEQYF
TRBV5-1	-	TRBD2	TRBJ2-7	TGCGCCAGCAGCAAGGGAGGGGTTTCGTACGAGCAGTACTTC	CASSKGGVSYEQYF
TRBV4-2	-	TRBD2	TRBJ2-5	TGTGCCAGCAGCCAGGCGGGGGACCAAGAGACCCAGTACTTC	CASSQAGDQETQYF
TRBV30	-	-	TRBJ2-1	TGTGCCTGGAGTTCCCATATAGTGGGAGACTCCTACAATGAGCAGTTCTTC	CAWSSHIVGDSYNEQFF
TRBV18	-	TRBD1	TRBJ2-3	TGTGCCAGCTCACAGAGGGACAGGGCGGATACGCAGTATTTT	CASSQRDRADTQYF
TRBV5-1	-	TRBD2	TRBJ2-3	TGCGCCAGCAGGCGGGAGCTTAGCACAGATACGCAGTATTTT	CASRRELSTDTQYF
TRBV9	-	-	TRBJ1-1	TGTGCCAGCAGCGTAGAGAGACAGACGATGAACACTGAAGCTTTCTTT	CASSVERQTMNTEAFF
TRBV5-1	-	TRBD2	TRBJ2-3	TGCGCCAGCAGCTTGGTGGCTAGCGGTAGCACAGATACGCAGTATTTT	CASSLVASGSTDTQYF
TRBV15	-	-	TRBJ1-1	TGTGCCACCAGCAGAGATTTCTGGGGGGAGAACACTGAAGCTTTCTTT	CATSRDFWGENTEAFF